This T cell receptor (beta chain) was recorded in a study of blood T cell repertoires in COVID-19. Study summary: The United States, Italy and Spain supplied acute and convalescent COVID-19 samples. From T cells, B-cell-depleted T cells, or PBMCs came the material, which was cDNA or gDNA.

With 7 bases clipped from V and 4 bases from J, the junction kept 10 bases outside the gene matches. CDR3 length: 15 amino acids. CDR1 and CDR2 from the germline V gene are SGHRS and YFSETQ. Original data processing: Estimation of nucleated cell counts was performed using reference gene primer amplification. Data came from immunoSEQ multiplex PCR; TCRdb stores just in-frame clones and leaves some out. That table supplies the V and J calls and clone size; D and trimming were determined from the DNA. The repertoire holds approximately 61,000 clones, with roughly 80% as singletons. The V gene is TRBV5-1, the J gene TRBJ2-2, with 7 bases matching TRBD1. Sequencing input: peripheral blood. This TCR was recovered from a man between 65 and 80 years old with acute or convalescent COVID-19. CDR3 sequence: CASLSGPGGTGELFF. The CDR3 nucleotides are TGCGCCAGCTTATCTGGGCCAGGGGGCACCGGGGAGCTGTTTTTT.